This T cell receptor (beta chain) was sequenced for a study of human T cells and chemical hapten exposure. Study-level points and caveats: Once DPC sensitization occurred, TCRs above 1 in 1000 frequency showed no change.

Per the original methods: TCRs per sample had a median of around 98,000 and ranged from roughly 20,000 to 700,000. TCRdb re-analysed the RACE reads in MiXCR, keeping a single row per CDR3 protein. The V and J calls were determined by TCRdb, not by the authors. The profile shows approximately 79,000 distinct CDR3 sequences, under 10% of them singletons. Specified time point: healthy volunteer bleed at 6 weeks. The starting material, unfractionated whole blood, was used for total RNA extraction. This clonotype has only a few counts. Its target is not known. Germline CDR1 reads SQVTM; CDR2 reads ANQGSEA. The length of the CDR3 is 12 residues. Trimming pared 6 bases from V and 1 base from J, leaving 9 bases between.

The V and J genes are TRBV29-1 and TRBJ1-1, with D unresolved. The sequence derives from a male donor in good health. Some clones in this sample may be carry-over from other donors' samples. Sequenced sample: whole blood. Here the CDR3 reads CSVNPSNTEAFF. CDR3 DNA: TGCAGCGTAAACCCATCGAACACTGAAGCTTTCTTT.